These T cell receptor beta chains were read from a single sample in a study of blood T cell repertoires in COVID-19. Libraries were prepared by immunoSEQ multiplex PCR; TCRdb keeps only in-frame clonotypes and omits some of them. In the table there are under 100,000 clones, about 85% of which are singletons. The sample was peripheral blood. The source is a man older than 75 with active or convalescent COVID-19. The CDR3 runs from the conserved cysteine through the conserved F or W. The D gene is left open where the match is weak.

d_gene	v_gene	j_gene	CDR3aa	CDR3nt
TRBD2	TRBV5-5	TRBJ2-5	CASSPPSGGRQAQYF	TGTGCCAGCAGCCCCCCCAGCGGGGGCCGCCAGGCCCAGTACTTC
TRBD1	TRBV7-2	TRBJ1-2	CASSLASGGNYGYTF	TGTGCCAGCAGCTTAGCGTCAGGGGGTAACTATGGCTACACCTTC
TRBD2	TRBV2	TRBJ2-7	CASKEAGGSYEQYF	TGTGCCAGCAAAGAAGCCGGGGGGAGCTACGAGCAGTACTTC
TRBD1	TRBV7-9	TRBJ2-7	CASSSDRVLDYEQYF	TGTGCCAGCAGCTCTGACAGGGTGCTCGACTACGAGCAGTACTTC
TRBD1	TRBV27	TRBJ2-1	CASSLSRDREPWQFF	TGTGCCAGCAGTTTGAGCCGAGACAGGGAGCCCTGGCAGTTCTTC
TRBD2	TRBV27	TRBJ2-2	CASTWRTRGTGELFF	TGTGCCAGCACTTGGAGGACTAGAGGAACCGGGGAGCTGTTTTTT
-	TRBV18	TRBJ1-2	CASSPAKGGDYGYTF	TGTGCCAGCTCACCGGCCAAGGGGGGGGACTATGGCTACACCTTC
-	TRBV12-3/TRBV12-4	TRBJ1-1	CASSLSGDTEAFF	TGTGCCAGCAGTTTATCAGGGGACACTGAAGCTTTCTTT
TRBD1	TRBV10-1	TRBJ2-5	CASSGGQGLGTQYF	TGCGCCAGCAGTGGGGGACAGGGACTCGGGACCCAGTACTTC
-	TRBV5-4	TRBJ2-2	CASSPLGGNKNTGELFF	TGTGCCAGCAGCCCCCTCGGGGGTAATAAGAACACCGGGGAGCTGTTTTTT